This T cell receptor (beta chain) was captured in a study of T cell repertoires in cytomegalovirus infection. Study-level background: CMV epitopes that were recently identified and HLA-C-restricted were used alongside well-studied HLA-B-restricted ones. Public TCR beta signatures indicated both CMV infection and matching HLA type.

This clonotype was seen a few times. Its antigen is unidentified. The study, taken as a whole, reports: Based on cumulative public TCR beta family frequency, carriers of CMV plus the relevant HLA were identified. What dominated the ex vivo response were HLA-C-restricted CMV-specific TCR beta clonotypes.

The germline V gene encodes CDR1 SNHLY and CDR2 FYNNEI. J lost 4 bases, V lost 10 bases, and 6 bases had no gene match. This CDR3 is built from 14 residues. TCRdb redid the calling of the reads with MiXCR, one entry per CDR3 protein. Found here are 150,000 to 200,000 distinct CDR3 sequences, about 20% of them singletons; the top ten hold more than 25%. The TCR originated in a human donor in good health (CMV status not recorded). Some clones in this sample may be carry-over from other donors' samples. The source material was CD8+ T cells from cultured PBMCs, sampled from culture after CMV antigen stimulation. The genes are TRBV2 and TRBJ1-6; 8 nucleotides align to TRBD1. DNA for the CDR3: TGTGCCAAACGACAGGGGAAATATAATTCACCCCTCCACTTT. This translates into CAKRQGKYNSPLHF.